The 23 T cell receptor beta chains given below trace back to one sample, sequenced in a study of T cells after yellow fever vaccination. TCRdb reprocessed the 5' RACE reads with MiXCR, giving one entry per CDR3 protein. Here the sample spans about 120,000 distinct CDR3 sequences, roughly 7.2% being singletons. Specimen: CD4+ T cells sorted from PBMCs, collected about 49 days after the first yellow fever vaccination. The receptors were gathered from a man younger than 35 who received the YFV17D yellow fever vaccine.

This clonotype was observed at least ten times. This chain links TRBV11-2 with TRBJ1-3; D is uncertain. The CDR3 sequence is 16 residues long. V was cut by 4 bases and J by 0 bases, with 13 bases left in between. Germline V gene data show CDR1 as SGHAT and CDR2 as FQNNGV. DNA of the CDR3: TGTGCCAGCAGCTCCCGCCGACTTTACTCTGGAAACACCATATATTTT. This encodes CASSSRRLYSGNTIYF.

This chain joins TRBV7-2 and TRBJ1-1, with D unclear. Germline V gene sequence: CDR1 SGHTA, CDR2 FQGNSA. CDR3 length: 13 amino acids. V was trimmed by 5 bases and J by 4 bases, leaving 11 bases between them. The DNA for the CDR3 is TGTGCCAGCAGCCTCATCGAGGGCACTGAAGCTTTCTTT. Translation: CASSLIEGTEAFF.

This clonotype has a count of ten or more. This chain links TRBV5-8 with TRBJ2-5; D is tentatively TRBD1 or TRBD2 (6 bases each). V was cut by 1 base and J by 5 bases, with 9 bases left in between. Germline CDR1 SGHTS, CDR2 YDEGEE. The CDR3 is 13 residues long. CDR3 in DNA: TGTGCCAGCAGCTTGTGGGGGGCGGAGACCCAGTACTTC. Translated, it gives CASSLWGAETQYF.

The chain carries TRBV11-2 and TRBJ2-3, with TRBD1 as a possible D gene (5 bases). Germline V CDR1 and CDR2: SGHAT, FQNNGV. Between the trimmed V and J ends, which lost 5 bases and 3 bases, there was a span of 12 bases. The CDR3 loop spans 14 amino acids. The CDR3 loop reads CASSQIRATDTQYF. The CDR3 DNA reads as TGTGCCAGCAGCCAAATCAGGGCTACAGATACGCAGTATTTT. The full variable domain, in which reference TRBV11-2 and TRBJ2-3 provide the parts outside the CDR3, is EAGVAQSPRYKIIEKRQSVAFWCNPISGHATLYWYQQILGQGPKLLIQFQNNGVVDDSQLPKDRFSAERLKGVDSTLKIQPAKLEDSAVYLCASSQIRATDTQYFGPGTRLTVL.

In its sample, this clonotype was seen many times. The V and J genes are TRBV5-1 and TRBJ2-3, with D perhaps matching TRBD2 (7 bases). CDR1 and CDR2 from the germline V gene are SGHRS and YFSETQ. V was cut by 4 bases and J by 3 bases, with 12 bases left in between. The CDR3 sequence is 14 residues long. CDR3 in amino acids: CASSPGGPTDTQYF. CDR3 bases: TGCGCCAGCAGCCCCGGGGGGCCTACAGATACGCAGTATTTT.

The sample holds many counts of this clonotype. The V gene is TRBV6-5, the J gene TRBJ1-2, with D unclear. CDR1 and CDR2 from the germline V gene are MNHEY and SVGAGI. This CDR3 region has 14 residues. V lost 4 bases, J lost 4 bases, and 13 bases lay in between. In DNA form, the CDR3 reads TGTGCCAGCAGTTCGGGCCTAGCGGCCTATGGCTACACCTTC. As protein: CASSSGLAAYGYTF.

This clonotype has only a few counts. This chain uses TRBV7-2 with TRBJ2-1; no clear D. The length of the CDR3 is 14 residues. Germline values: CDR1 SGHTA, CDR2 FQGNSA. Trimming removed 1 base at V and 9 bases at J, with 13 bases between. The CDR3 here is CASSLVGRPGEQFF. CDR3 sequence (DNA): TGTGCCAGCAGCTTAGTTGGCAGGCCCGGTGAGCAGTTCTTC.

This clonotype was observed at least ten times. The chain has TRBV5-6 and TRBJ2-7, with 9 bases that match TRBD1. This CDR3 has 13 residues. The trim removed 4 bases at V and 4 bases at J, leaving 3 bases unmatched. In germline, CDR1 is SGHDT, CDR2 YYEEEE. The CDR3 loop is CASSGGQGYEQYF. The CDR3 nucleotides are TGTGCCAGCAGCGGGGGACAGGGATACGAGCAGTACTTC.

Comment on this clonotype: Given a much more abundant clone one base away, this may be a read error. The chain recombines TRBV11-2 with TRBJ2-3; tentative D call: TRBD2 (5 bases). Germline loops: CDR1 SGHAT, CDR2 FQNNGV. The ends were cut back, 0 bases at V and 11 bases at J, with 9 bases in the middle. The CDR3 is 12 amino acids. The CDR3 DNA is TGTGCCAGCAGCTTAGACGAGAGGGTGCAGTATTTT. It yields the protein CASSLDERVQYF.

The sample holds many counts of this clonotype. The V gene is TRBV7-2, the J gene TRBJ2-7; 7 bases fit TRBD1. Germline CDR1 and CDR2: SGHTA and FQGNSA. The junction had 6 bases not matched to a gene; V was cut back by 1 base and J by 3 bases. This CDR3 spans 15 amino acids. CDR3 DNA sequence: TGTGCCAGCAGCTTAGGGGTGACAGGGATCTACGAGCAGTACGTC. Protein: CASSLGVTGIYEQYV.

To note about this clonotype: This may be a read error: a much more frequent sequence differs by one nucleotide. The chain links TRBV20-1 to TRBJ2-3, with D unresolved. The CDR3 covers 12 residues. CDR1 is DFQATT, CDR2 SNEGSKA, per germline (reference sequence). CDR3 coding DNA: TGCAGAGCTAGTTACGAGACAGATACGCAGTATTTT. Translation: CRASYETDTQYF.

This clonotype was picked up many times. The V and J genes are TRBV19 and TRBJ2-1, with 7 bases aligning to TRBD2. Germline CDR1 is LNHDA and CDR2 is SQIVND (reference sequence). This CDR3 comprises 15 residues. V lost 5 bases to trimming and J lost 1 base; unmatched junction nucleotides: 5. The CDR3 loop reads CASSSPAGSYNEQFF. The CDR3 nucleotides read TGTGCCAGTAGTTCGCCAGCGGGGTCCTACAATGAGCAGTTCTTC.

This clonotype appeared many times. The CDR3 is CASSGSLGSGDNEQFF. The CDR3 region has the DNA TGCGCCAGCAGTGGGAGTCTAGGCTCAGGGGACAATGAGCAGTTCTTC. The chain has TRBV10-1 and TRBJ2-1; D might be TRBD1 (6 bases). With 4 bases removed from V and 5 bases from J, the gap between germline ends came to 18 bases. From germline, CDR1 is WNHNN and CDR2 SYGVQD (reference sequence). This CDR3 is 16 amino acids long.

The sample holds many counts of this clonotype. This chain connects TRBV12-3 or TRBV12-4 to TRBJ2-5; no firm D call. V dropped 6 bases and J dropped 0 bases, with 8 bases sitting between them. CDR3 length: 13 amino acids. CDR3 nucleotide sequence: TGTGCCAGCAGCAGTGGGTACCAAGAGACCCAGTACTTC. Residues: CASSSGYQETQYF.

This clonotype was detected ten times or more. The chain uses TRBV7-9 and TRBJ2-5; D is perhaps TRBD1 (5 bases). The CDR3 loop spans 14 amino acids. V was shortened by 0 bases and J by 3 bases, with 8 bases between the two germline ends. CDR1 SEHNR and CDR2 FQNEAQ come from the germline V gene (reference sequence). The CDR3 is CASSLAPDKETQYF. The DNA for the CDR3 is TGTGCCAGCAGCTTAGCCCCGGACAAAGAGACCCAGTACTTC.

This clonotype occurred many times. Here the CDR3 reads CASSLETGATYEQYF. The CDR3 DNA reads as TGTGCCAGTAGTCTCGAGACGGGCGCCACCTACGAGCAGTACTTC. This chain uses TRBV19 with TRBJ2-7; D unresolved. Deletions cut 5 bases from V and 2 bases from J, with 16 bases between. CDR3 length: 15 amino acids. Germline V lookup: CDR1 LNHDA, CDR2 SQIVND (reference sequence).

Comment on this clonotype: Possible read error: a much larger clone is one base away. The chain couples TRBV12-3 or TRBV12-4 to TRBJ2-1; 7 nucleotides match TRBD1. The CDR3 has 14 amino acids. The trim removed 3 bases at V and 11 bases at J, leaving 10 bases unmatched. In DNA, the CDR3 is TGTGCCAGCAGTTTGGGACAGAATATTTACAAGCAGTTCTTC. As protein: CASSLGQNIYKQFF.

The table lists this clonotype with many counts. This chain joins TRBV4-3 and TRBJ2-6; D might be TRBD1 (6 bases). The V end lost 1 base, the J end lost 0 bases, and 7 bases lay between the germline ends. There are 16 residues in the CDR3. Per germline, CDR1 LGHNA and CDR2 YSLEER. The CDR3 reads CASSQGGPSGANVLTF. CDR3 in DNA: TGCGCCAGCAGCCAAGGGGGGCCCTCTGGGGCCAACGTCCTGACTTTC.

In this sample, this clonotype turned up many times. J is TRBJ2-3 and V is TRBV5-1, with D hard to call. Germline lookup yields CDR1 SGHRS and CDR2 YFSETQ. Trimming left V 1 base short and J 2 bases short, with 11 bases between. This CDR3 spans 15 amino acids. CDR3 loop: CASSLLDPTTDTQYF. In DNA form, the CDR3 reads TGCGCCAGCAGCTTGTTGGATCCCACCACAGATACGCAGTATTTT.

This clonotype has a count of ten or more. The V and J genes are TRBV20-1 and TRBJ2-1, with 9 bases lining up with TRBD1. CDR3 length: 15 residues. The germline gives CDR1 DFQATT, CDR2 SNEGSKA (reference sequence). The junction had 8 bases not matched to a gene; V was cut back by 0 bases and J by 8 bases. The CDR3 DNA reads TGCAGTGCTAGAGAACTTGGGACAGGGTCTTATGAGCAGTTCTTC. It encodes CSARELGTGSYEQFF.

This clonotype occurred many times. This rearrangement joins TRBV4-1 to TRBJ2-3, with TRBD2 matching 12 bases. This CDR3 has 16 amino acids. J was trimmed by 2 bases and V by 4 bases; bases with no gene match: 4. Germline CDR1 and CDR2: MGHRA and YSYEKL. The CDR3 nucleotides read TGCGCCAGCAGCCTCAGGACTAGCGGGGTCACAGATACGCAGTATTTT. It codes for CASSLRTSGVTDTQYF.

The table lists this clonotype with many counts. The chain carries TRBV10-1 and TRBJ2-1; 12 bases match TRBD2. J gave up 4 bases and V 6 bases, and 4 bases lay outside the gene matches. Germline V lookup: CDR1 WNHNN, CDR2 SYGVQD (reference sequence). CDR3 size: 15 residues. This chain's CDR3 is CASSPGLAGYNEQFF. DNA for the CDR3: TGCGCCAGCAGCCCCGGACTAGCGGGGTACAATGAGCAGTTCTTC.

This clonotype was observed at least ten times. The chain carries TRBV7-9 and TRBJ2-5, with a weak D call TRBD2 (6 bases). Germline-derived CDR1 and CDR2 are SEHNR and FQNEAQ (reference sequence). This CDR3 contains 14 residues. V was trimmed by 5 bases and J by 5 bases, leaving 15 bases between them. CDR3 coding DNA: TGTGCCAGCAGCCGACGAAGGGCGGGGGAGACCCAGTACTTC. This encodes CASSRRRAGETQYF.